This T cell receptor (beta chain) is drawn from a study of blood T cell repertoires in COVID-19. CDR1 is MNHNS, CDR2 SASEGT, per germline. The CDR3 is made up of 13 amino acids. The repertoire was sequenced with immunoSEQ multiplex PCR; TCRdb's copy has only in-frame clones and lacks some. Of under 150,000 clones listed, around 83% are singletons. This clone came up a few times. One end of the junction does not line up with germline, which may come from a read error. Residents of around 24 US areas, aged about 18 to 100 years, made up the participants. The sequencing sample was made of PBMCs or T cells enriched from blood (not recorded which). The V and J genes are TRBV6-1 and TRBJ1-5; 7 bases agree with TRBD1. This receptor was identified in a man aged 30 to 45 who had recovered from COVID-19. The chain's CDR3 is CASSEIVGQHQHF. CDR3 DNA: TGTGCCAGCAGTGAAATCGTGGGACAGCACCAGCATTTT.